This T cell receptor beta chain was identified during a study of blood T cell repertoires in COVID-19 (dated by TCRdb to about 2020). In terms of the full investigation: Collaborator samples came from the United States, Italy and Spain and covered acute and convalescent phases of COVID-19. The prospective study material was composed of cDNA or gDNA derived from T cells, B-cell-depleted T cells, or PBMCs. Deeply sampled blood TCRbeta repertoires from subjects exposed to, actively infected with, or recovered from COVID-19 were included in the dataset. The repertoires were released in a freely available public database meant as a resource for research on the immune response to SARS-CoV-2. The samples were drawn from two sources: the first 160 participants of the ongoing ImmuneRACE study, and approximately 1,300 subjects contributed by 6 global collaborators. Sample metadata almost always included a de-identified subject ID, COVID-19 status, age in years and sex. Where available, HLA class I and class II types were obtained from metadata supplied by the sample provider rather than from assay-based typing.

Points the paper makes about the study in general: The amount of clinical and demographic metadata varied by source and participant and was provided uncurated.

TCRbeta CDR3 regions were amplified from genomic DNA by means of the immunoSEQ Assay, a bias-controlled multiplex PCR. On the study's bioinformatics: The number of nucleated cells in each sample was estimated from the amplification of reference gene primers within the assay. To quantify the absolute abundance of each unique TCRbeta CDR3 rearrangement, sequence reads were collapsed and filtered. For each sample, productive Simpson clonality was calculated by taking the square root of Simpson's diversity index across productive rearrangements. TCRdb took this table from immuneACCESS and kept in-frame rearrangements with V and J called. Such tables lack part of the clones; where checked against another copy, unresolved V genes explain under half of the gap, and the rest is unexplained. V and J calls and clone size follow that table, whereas D and trimming were derived from the DNA. The sample table lists under 250,000 clones, about four fifths of them with a count of one. Roughly 1.9% of the sample lies in the top ten.

This clone is a singleton in its sample. Its specific antigen is unknown. Base qualities were left out, and no much larger clone turns up one base away. Another Seattle source contributed samples from volunteer blood donors who had recovered from COVID-19. Whole blood was collected in K2EDTA tubes by collaborating institutions according to the institutions' own protocols. Collaborator samples were shipped for TCRbeta analysis as frozen whole blood, isolated PBMCs, or DNA extracted from either sample type. V and J are trimmed by 0 bases and 4 bases, and the gene matches miss 8 bases of the junction. The germline V gene encodes CDR1 SGHRS and CDR2 YFSETQ. Its CDR3 holds 17 amino acids, cysteine through phenylalanine. Only the CDR3 portion is preserved as DNA: 51 bases, with reading frame beginning at the first base.

Sequenced: peripheral blood. The sequence links TRBV5-1 to TRBJ2-1; 9 bases in the middle match TRBD1. This TCR was sampled from a young man who had recovered from COVID-19. CDR3 sequence: CASSLGWGQGPYNEQFF. The bases are TGCGCCAGCAGCTTGGGGTGGGGACAGGGACCATACAATGAGCAGTTCTTC.